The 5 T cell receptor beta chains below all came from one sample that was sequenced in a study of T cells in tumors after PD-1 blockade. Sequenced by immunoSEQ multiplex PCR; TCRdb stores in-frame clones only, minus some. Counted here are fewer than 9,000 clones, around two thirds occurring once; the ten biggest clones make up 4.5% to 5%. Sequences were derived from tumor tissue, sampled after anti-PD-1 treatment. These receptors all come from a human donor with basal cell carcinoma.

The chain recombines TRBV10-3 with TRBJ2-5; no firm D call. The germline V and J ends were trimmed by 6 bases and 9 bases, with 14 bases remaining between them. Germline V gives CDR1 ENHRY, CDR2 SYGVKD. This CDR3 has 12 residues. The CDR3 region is CAISPGPEAQYF. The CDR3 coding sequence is TGTGCCATCAGCCCCGGGCCCGAGGCCCAGTACTTC.

The CDR3 sequence: CASSLQDSAIYGYTF. The CDR3, as DNA: TGCGCCAGCAGCTTACAAGACAGTGCGATCTATGGCTACACCTTC. The genes are TRBV5-1 and TRBJ1-2; perhaps TRBD1 as D (5 bases). This CDR3 is built from 15 residues. Trimming took 2 bases from V and 4 from J, leaving 15 bases between them. The V gene's germline CDR1 is SGHRS and CDR2 YFSETQ.

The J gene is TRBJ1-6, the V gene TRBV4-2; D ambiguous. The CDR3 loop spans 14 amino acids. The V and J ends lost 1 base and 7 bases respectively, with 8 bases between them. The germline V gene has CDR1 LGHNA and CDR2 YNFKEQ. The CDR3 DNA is TGTGCCAGCAGCCAAGTCGGCTGGAATTCACCCCTCCACTTT. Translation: CASSQVGWNSPLHF.

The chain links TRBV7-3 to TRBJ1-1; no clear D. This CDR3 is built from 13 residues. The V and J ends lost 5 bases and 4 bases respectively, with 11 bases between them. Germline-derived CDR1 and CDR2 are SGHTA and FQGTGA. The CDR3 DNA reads TGTGCCAGCAGCAAACTCCCGGGCACTGAAGCTTTCTTT. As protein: CASSKLPGTEAFF.

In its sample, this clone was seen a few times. The CDR3 is CASLIRGPYGYTF. CDR3 DNA sequence: TGTGCCAGCCTAATAAGAGGTCCCTATGGCTACACCTTC. The V and J genes are TRBV5-8 and TRBJ1-2, with D unclear. Per germline, CDR1 SGHTS and CDR2 YDEGEE. Trimming removed 7 bases from V and 4 bases from J, with 14 bases in between. CDR3 length equals 13 residues.